This section outlines one T cell receptor beta chain sequence together with its context. The protocol was immunoSEQ multiplex PCR, while the TCRdb copy is restricted to in-frame clones and leaves out a portion. The sample lists 160,000 or so clones, roughly 90% occurring once. The entry originates in a study of blood T cell repertoires in COVID-19. Study overall: Spain, Italy and the United States supplied samples that represented acute and convalescent COVID-19. From T cells, B-cell-depleted T cells, or PBMCs came the material, which was cDNA or gDNA.

CDR3 length equals 17 residues. The V gene's germline CDR1 is SGHVS and CDR2 FQNEAQ. V lost 1 base, J lost 0 bases, and 6 bases stayed unmatched. The J gene is TRBJ2-1, the V gene TRBV7-8; 7 nucleotides line up with TRBD2. Sequencing was done on a sample of PBMCs or T cells enriched from blood (not recorded which). The TCR sequence derives from a woman between 45 and 65 years old who had recovered from COVID-19. The CDR3 spells CASSLGSAGISYNEQFF. In DNA, the CDR3 is TGTGCCAGCAGCTTAGGGTCAGCGGGGATCTCCTACAATGAGCAGTTCTTC.